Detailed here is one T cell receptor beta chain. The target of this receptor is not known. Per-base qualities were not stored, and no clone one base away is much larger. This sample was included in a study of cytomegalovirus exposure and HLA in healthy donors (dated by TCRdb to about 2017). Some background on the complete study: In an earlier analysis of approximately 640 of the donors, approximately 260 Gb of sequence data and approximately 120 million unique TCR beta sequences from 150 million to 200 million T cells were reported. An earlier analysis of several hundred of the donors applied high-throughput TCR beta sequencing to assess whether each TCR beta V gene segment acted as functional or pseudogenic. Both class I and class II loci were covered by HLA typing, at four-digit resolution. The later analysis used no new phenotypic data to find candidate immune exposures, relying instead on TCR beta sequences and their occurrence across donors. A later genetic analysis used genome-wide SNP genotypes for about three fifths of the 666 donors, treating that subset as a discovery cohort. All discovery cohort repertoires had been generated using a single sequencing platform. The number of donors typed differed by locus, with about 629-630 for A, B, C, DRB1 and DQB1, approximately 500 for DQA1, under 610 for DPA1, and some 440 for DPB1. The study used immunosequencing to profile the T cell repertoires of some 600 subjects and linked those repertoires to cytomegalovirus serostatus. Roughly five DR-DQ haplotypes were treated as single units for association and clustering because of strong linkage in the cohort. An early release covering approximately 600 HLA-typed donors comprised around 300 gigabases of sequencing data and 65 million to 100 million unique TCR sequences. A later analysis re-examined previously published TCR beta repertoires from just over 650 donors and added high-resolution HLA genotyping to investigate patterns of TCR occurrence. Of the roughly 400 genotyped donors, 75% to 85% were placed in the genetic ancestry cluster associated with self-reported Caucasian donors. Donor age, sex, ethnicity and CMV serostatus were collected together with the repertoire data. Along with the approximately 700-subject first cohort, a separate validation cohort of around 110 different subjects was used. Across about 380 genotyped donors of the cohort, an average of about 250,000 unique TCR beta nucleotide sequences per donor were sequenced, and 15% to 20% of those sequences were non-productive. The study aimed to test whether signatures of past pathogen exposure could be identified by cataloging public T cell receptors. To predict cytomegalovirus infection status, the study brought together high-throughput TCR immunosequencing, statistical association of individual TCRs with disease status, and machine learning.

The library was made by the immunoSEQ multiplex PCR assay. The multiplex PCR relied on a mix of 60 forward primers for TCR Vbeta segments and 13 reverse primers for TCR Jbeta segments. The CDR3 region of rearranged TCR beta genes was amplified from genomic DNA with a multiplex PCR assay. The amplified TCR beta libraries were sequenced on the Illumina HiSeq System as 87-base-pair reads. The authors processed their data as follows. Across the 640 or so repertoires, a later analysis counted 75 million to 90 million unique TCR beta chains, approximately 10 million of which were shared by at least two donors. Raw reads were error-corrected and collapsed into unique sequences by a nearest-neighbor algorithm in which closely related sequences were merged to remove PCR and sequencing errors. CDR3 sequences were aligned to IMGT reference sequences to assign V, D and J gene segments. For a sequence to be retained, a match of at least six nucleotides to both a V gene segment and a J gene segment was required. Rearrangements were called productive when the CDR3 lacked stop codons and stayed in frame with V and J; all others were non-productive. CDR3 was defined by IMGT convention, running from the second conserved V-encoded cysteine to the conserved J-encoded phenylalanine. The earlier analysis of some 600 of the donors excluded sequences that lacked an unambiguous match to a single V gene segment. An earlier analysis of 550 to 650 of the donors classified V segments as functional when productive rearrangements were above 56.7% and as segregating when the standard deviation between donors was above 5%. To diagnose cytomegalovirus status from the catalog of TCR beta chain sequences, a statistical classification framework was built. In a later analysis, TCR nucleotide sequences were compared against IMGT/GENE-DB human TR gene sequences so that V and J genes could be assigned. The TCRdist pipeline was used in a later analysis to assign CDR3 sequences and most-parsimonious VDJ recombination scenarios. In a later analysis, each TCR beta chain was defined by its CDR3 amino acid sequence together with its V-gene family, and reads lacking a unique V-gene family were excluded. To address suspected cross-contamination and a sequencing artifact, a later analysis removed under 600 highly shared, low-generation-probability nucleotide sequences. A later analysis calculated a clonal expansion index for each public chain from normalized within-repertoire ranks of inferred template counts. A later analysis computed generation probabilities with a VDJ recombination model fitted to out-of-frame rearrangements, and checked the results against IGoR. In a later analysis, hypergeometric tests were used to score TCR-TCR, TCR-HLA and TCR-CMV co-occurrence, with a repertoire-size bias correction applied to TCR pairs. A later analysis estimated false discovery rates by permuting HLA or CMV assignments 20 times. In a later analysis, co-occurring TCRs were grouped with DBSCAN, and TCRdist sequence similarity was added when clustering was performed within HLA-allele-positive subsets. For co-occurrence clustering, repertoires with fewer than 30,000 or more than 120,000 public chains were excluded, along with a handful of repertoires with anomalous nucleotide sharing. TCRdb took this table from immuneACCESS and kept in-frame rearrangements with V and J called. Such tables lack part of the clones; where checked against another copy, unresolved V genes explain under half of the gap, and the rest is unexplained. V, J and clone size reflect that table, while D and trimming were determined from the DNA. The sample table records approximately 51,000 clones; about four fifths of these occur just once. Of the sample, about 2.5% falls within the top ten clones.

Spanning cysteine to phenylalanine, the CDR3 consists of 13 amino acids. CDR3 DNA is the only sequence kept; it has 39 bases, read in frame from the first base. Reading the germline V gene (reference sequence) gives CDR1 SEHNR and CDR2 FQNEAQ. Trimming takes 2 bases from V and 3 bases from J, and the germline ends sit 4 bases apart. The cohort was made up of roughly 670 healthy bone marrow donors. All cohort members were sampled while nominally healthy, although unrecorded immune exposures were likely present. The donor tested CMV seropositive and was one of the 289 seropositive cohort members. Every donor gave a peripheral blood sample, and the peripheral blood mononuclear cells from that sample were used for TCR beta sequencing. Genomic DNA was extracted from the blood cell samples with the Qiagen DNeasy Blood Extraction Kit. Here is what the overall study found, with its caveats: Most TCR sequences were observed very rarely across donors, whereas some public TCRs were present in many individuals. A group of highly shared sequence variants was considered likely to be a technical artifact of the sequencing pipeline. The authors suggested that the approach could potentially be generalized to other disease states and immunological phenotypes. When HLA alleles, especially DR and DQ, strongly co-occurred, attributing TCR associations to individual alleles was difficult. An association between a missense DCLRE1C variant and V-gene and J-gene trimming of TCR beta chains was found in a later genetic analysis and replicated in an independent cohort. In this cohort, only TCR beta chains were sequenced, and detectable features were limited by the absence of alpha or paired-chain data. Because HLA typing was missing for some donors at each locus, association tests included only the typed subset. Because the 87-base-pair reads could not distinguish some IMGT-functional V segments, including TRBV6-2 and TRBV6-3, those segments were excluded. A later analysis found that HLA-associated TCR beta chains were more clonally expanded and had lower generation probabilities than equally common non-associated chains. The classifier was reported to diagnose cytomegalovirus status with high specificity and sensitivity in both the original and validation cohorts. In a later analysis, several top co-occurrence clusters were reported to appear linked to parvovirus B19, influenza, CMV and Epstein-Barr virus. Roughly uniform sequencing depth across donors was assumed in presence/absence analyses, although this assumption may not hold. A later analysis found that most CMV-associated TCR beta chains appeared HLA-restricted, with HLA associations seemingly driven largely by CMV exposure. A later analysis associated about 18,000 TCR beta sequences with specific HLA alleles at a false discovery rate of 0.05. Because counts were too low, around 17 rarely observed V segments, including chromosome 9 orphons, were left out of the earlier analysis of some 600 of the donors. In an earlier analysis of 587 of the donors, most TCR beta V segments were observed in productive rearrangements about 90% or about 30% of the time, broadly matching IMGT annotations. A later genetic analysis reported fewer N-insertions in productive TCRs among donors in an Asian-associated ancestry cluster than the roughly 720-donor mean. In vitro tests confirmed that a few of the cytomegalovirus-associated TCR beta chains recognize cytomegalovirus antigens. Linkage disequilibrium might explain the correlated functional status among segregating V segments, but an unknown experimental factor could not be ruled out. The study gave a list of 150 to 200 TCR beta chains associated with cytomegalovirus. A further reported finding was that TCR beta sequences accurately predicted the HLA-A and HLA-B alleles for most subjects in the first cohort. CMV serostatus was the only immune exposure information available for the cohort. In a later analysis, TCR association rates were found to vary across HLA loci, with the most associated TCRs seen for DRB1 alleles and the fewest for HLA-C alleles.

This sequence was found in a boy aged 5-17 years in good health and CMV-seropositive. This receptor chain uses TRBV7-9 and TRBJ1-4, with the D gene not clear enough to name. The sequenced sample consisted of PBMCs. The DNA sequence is TGTGCCAGCAGCTTAACACCTAATGAAAAACTGTTTTTT. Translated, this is CASSLTPNEKLFF.